This section outlines one T cell receptor (beta chain) sequence together with its context. Its antigen is unknown. This entry belongs to a study of cytomegalovirus exposure and HLA in healthy donors. V lost 4 bases, J lost 0 bases, and 4 bases stayed unmatched. CDR1 is SGHNT, CDR2 YYREEE, per germline (reference sequence). The length of the CDR3 is 15 residues. The study's findings and limits: Cytomegalovirus-associated TCR beta chains were listed, numbering some 150.

With 60 Vbeta and 13 Jbeta primers, the PCR was carried out. Sequencing used immunoSEQ multiplex PCR; TCRdb keeps in-frame clones, though not all of them. Among some 130,000 clones, around 80% were seen once, and the ten largest hold roughly 1.5%. The chain joins TRBV5-4 to TRBJ2-5; 9 nucleotides align to TRBD1. Sequenced sample: PBMCs. The TCR was taken from a female donor in good health and CMV-seronegative. DNA of the CDR3: TGTGCCAGCAGCCGGGACAGGGCTTACCAAGAGACCCAGTACTTC. Translated: CASSRDRAYQETQYF.